This T cell receptor (beta chain) is from a study of CD8+ T cells in alopecia areata. Overall study context: Those patients who were treated received oral tofacitinib, which was given at 5 to 10 mg twice daily for moderate-to-severe alopecia areata.

Sequencing relied on a cDNA template that was reverse transcribed from extracted RNA. Repertoires were generated with immunoSEQ multiplex PCR, while TCRdb's copy carries only in-frame clones and drops some. The sample has roughly 130,000 clones; roughly 58% are singletons. Trimming left V 3 bases short and J 7 bases short, with 25 bases between. This CDR3 region has 17 residues. CDR1 is SGDLS and CDR2 is YYNGEE in the germline V gene. Alopecia areata patients provided lesional scalp punch biopsies and peripheral blood, both collected for the study. This chain links TRBV9 with TRBJ2-5; possible D gene TRBD2, 6 bases. Sequencing was performed on CD4+ T cells sorted from blood, taken at week 0. This sequence was found in a human donor with alopecia areata. The CDR3 loop is CASSAHSGSSGLGTQYF. The CDR3 coding sequence is TGTGCCAGCAGCGCCCATTCCGGGAGCAGCGGGTTAGGGACCCAGTACTTC.